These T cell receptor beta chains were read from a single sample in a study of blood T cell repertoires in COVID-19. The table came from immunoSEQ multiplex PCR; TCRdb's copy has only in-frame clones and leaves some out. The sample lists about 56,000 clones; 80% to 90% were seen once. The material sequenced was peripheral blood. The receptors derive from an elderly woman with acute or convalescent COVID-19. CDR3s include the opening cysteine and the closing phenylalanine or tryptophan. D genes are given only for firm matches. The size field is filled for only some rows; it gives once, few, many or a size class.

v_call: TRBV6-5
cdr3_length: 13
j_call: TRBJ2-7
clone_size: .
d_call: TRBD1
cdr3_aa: CASEGQNSYEQYF
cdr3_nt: TGTGCCAGCGAGGGACAGAACTCCTACGAGCAGTACTTC

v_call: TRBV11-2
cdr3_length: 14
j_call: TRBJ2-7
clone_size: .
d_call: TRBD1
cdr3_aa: CASIDGTGRGEQYF
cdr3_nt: TGTGCCAGCATCGACGGGACAGGGCGGGGCGAGCAGTACTTC

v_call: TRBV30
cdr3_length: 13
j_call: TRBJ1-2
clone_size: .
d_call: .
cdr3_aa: CAWSIGGLYGYTF
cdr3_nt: TGTGCCTGGAGTATTGGGGGCCTTTATGGCTACACCTTC

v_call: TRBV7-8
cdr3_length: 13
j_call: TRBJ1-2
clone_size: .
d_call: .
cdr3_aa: CASSPSGSYGYTF
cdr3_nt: TGTGCCAGCAGCCCGAGTGGTAGCTATGGCTACACCTTC

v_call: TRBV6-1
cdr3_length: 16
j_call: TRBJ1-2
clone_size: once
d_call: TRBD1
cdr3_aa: CASSDGTRDRSYGYTF
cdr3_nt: TGTGCCAGCAGTGATGGAACCCGGGACAGATCCTATGGCTACACCTTC

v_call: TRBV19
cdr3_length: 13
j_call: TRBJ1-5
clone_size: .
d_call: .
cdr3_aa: CASSSQYNQPQHF
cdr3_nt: TGTGCCAGTAGTTCGCAGTACAATCAGCCCCAGCATTTT

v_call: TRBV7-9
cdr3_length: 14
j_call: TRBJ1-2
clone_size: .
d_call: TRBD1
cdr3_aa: CASSSGTGYDGYTF
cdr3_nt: TGTGCCAGCAGCTCCGGGACAGGCTATGATGGCTACACCTTC

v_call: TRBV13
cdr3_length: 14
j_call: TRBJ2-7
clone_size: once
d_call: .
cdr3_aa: CASSPYRAPYEQYF
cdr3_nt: TGTGCCAGCAGTCCTTACCGAGCTCCCTACGAGCAGTACTTC

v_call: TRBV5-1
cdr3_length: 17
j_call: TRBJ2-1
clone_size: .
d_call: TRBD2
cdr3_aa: CASSFLASGGSYNEQFF
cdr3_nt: TGCGCCAGCAGCTTCTTGGCGAGCGGGGGCTCCTACAATGAGCAGTTCTTC

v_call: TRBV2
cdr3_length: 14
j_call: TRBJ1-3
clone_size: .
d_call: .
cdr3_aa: CASKPGVAGNTIYF
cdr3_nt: TGTGCCAGCAAACCAGGGGTCGCCGGAAACACCATATATTTT

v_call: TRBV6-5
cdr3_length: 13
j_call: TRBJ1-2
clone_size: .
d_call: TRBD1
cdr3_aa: CASILDRDYGYTF
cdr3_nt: TGTGCCAGCATCCTTGACAGGGACTATGGCTACACCTTC

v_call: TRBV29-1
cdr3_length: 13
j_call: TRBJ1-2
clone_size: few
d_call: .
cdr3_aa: CSVEAGANYGYTF
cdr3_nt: TGCAGCGTTGAAGCCGGAGCAAACTATGGCTACACCTTC

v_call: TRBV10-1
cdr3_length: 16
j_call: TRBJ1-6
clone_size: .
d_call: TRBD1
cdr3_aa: CASSSDRDSYNSPLHF
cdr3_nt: TGCGCCAGCAGTTCCGACAGGGACTCCTATAATTCACCCCTCCACTTT

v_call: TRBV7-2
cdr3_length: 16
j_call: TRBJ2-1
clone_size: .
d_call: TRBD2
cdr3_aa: CASSLEAGVPRSEQFF
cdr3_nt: TGTGCCAGCAGCTTAGAAGCGGGGGTGCCCAGGAGTGAGCAGTTCTTC

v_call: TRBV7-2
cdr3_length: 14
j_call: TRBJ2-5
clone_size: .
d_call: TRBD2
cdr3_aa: CASSLRGLQKTQYF
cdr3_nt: TGTGCCAGCAGCTTGCGGGGGTTGCAGAAGACCCAGTACTTC

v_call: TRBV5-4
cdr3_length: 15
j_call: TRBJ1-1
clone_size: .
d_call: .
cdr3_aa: CASSLGRGGYTEAFF
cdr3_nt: TGTGCCAGCAGCTTGGGACGCGGGGGCTACACTGAAGCTTTCTTT

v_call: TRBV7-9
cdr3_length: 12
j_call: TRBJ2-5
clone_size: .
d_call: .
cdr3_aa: CASSPGLKTQYF
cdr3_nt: TGTGCCAGCAGCCCTGGACTGAAGACCCAGTACTTC

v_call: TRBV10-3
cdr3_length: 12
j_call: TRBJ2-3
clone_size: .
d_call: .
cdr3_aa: CATQTSTDTQYF
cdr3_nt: TGTGCCACACAGACGAGCACAGATACGCAGTATTTT

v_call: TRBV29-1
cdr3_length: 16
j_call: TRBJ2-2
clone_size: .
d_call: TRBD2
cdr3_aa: CSVPITSGGNTGELFF
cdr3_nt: TGCAGCGTTCCCATAACTAGCGGGGGGAACACCGGGGAGCTGTTTTTT

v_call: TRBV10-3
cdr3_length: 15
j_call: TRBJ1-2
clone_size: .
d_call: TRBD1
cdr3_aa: CATSNRDRGDHGYTF
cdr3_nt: TGTGCCACCAGTAATCGGGACAGGGGGGATCATGGCTACACCTTC

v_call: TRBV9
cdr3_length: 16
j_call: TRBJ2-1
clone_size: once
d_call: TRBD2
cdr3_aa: CASSVGGLALYNEQFF
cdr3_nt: TGTGCCAGCAGCGTAGGGGGACTAGCGCTTTACAATGAGCAGTTCTTC

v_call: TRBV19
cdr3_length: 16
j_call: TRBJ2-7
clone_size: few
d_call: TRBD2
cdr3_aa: CASTLSPGGSSYEQYF
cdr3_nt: TGTGCCAGTACCCTCTCACCGGGGGGTAGCTCCTACGAGCAGTACTTC

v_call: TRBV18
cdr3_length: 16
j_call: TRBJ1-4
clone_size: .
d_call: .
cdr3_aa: CASSPYNGQMGEKLFF
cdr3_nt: TGTGCCAGCTCACCATACAATGGACAGATGGGTGAAAAACTGTTTTTT